This TCR beta chain was captured in a study of graft-versus-host responses after intestinal transplantation. Study-wide findings and caveats: Among circulating GvH clones, peak levels were associated with early post-transplant declines in HvG clones.

Intraepithelial lymphocytes and lamina propria lymphocytes were released through processing of graft tissue. The germline gives CDR1 LGHNT, CDR2 FRNRAP. The CDR3 runs to 14 residues. The V segment lost 5 bases and the J segment 8 bases; nucleotides outside the gene matches: 6. A word on this clone: The antigen remains unidentified.

TCRdb keeps only in-frame clones here, not all; method: immunoSEQ multiplex PCR. Of 5,600 or so clones listed, over 60% are singletons. Source: ileum tissue, taken roughly 250 days after intestinal transplant. V and J are TRBV12-5 and TRBJ1-4, with 9 positions matching TRBD1. This TCR was sampled from a human patient who received an intestinal transplant, so some T cells may come from the graft donor. DNA for the CDR3: TGTGCTAGTGGTAGGGGACAGGGCGCAGAAAAACTGTTTTTT. Protein sequence: CASGRGQGAEKLFF.